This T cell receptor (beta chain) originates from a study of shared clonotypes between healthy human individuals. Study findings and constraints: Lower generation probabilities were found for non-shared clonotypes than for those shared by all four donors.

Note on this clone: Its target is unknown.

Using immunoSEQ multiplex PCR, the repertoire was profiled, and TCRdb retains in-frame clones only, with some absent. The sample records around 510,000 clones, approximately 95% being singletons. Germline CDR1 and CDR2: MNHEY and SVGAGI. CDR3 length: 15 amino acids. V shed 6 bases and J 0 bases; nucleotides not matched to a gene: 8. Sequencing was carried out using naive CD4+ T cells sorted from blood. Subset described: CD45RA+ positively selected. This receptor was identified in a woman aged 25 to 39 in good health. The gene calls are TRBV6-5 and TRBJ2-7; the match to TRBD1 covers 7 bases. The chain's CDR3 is CASSPRTGSSYEQYF. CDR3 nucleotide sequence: TGTGCCAGCAGCCCTAGGACAGGCAGCTCCTACGAGCAGTACTTC.